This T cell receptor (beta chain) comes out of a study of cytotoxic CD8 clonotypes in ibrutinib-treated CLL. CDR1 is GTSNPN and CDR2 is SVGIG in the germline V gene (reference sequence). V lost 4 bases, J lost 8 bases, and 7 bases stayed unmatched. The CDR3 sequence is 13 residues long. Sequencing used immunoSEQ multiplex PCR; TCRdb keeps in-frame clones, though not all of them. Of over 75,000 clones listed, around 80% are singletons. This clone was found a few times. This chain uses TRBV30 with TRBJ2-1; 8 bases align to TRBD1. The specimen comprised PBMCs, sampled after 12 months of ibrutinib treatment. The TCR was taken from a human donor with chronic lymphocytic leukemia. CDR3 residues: CAWTGSQGDEQFF. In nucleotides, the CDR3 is TGTGCCTGGACCGGATCACAGGGGGATGAGCAGTTCTTC.